The present entry profiles one T cell receptor beta chain with its context. These data come from a study of shared clonotypes between healthy human individuals. Terminally differentiated effector memory CD45RA+ cells were excluded by CCR7 positive selection of CD45RO-negative cells. Donors, healthy HIV-negative adults, lacked recent acute infections or vaccinations. Within Nashville, Tennessee resided all donors, each a Caucasian adult. Trimming took 0 bases from V and 4 from J, leaving 16 bases between them. Germline lookup yields CDR1 SGHRS and CDR2 YFSETQ. The CDR3 extends over 16 amino acids. Sequencing was performed with immunoSEQ multiplex PCR; in TCRdb, only in-frame clones are kept and a portion is missing. The sample consists of about 2.1 million clones, about 92% of them appearing once.

The J gene is TRBJ2-5, the V gene TRBV5-1; a weak D match, TRBD2 (6 bases). The clonotype originates from a man in his late teens or twenties in good health. Some clones in this sample may be carry-over from other donors' samples. Sequenced material: naive CD8+ T cells from PBMCs. The CDR3 DNA reads TGCGCCAGCAGCTTGGGGGACTCAACATACTCAGAGACCCAGTACTTC. This encodes CASSLGDSTYSETQYF.